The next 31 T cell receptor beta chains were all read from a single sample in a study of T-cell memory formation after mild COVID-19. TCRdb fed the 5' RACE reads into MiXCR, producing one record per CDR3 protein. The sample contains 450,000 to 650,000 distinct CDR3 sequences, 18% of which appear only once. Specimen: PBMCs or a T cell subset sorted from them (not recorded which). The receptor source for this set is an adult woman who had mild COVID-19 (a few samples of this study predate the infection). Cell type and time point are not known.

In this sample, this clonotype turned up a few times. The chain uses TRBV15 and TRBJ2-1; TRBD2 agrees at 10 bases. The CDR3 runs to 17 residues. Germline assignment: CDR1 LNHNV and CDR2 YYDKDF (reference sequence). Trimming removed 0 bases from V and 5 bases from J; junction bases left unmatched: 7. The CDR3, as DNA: TGTGCCACCAGCAGAGAGGGTAGGACTAGCGGAAACAATGAGCAGTTCTTC. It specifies CATSREGRTSGNNEQFF.

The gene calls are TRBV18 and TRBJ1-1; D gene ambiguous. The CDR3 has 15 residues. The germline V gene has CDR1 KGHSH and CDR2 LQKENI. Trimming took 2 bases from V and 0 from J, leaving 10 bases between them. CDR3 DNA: TGTGCCAGCTCACCAGATCGGAGTTTGAACACTGAAGCTTTCTTT. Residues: CASSPDRSLNTEAFF.

The CDR3 spells CAWRRANTEAFF. CDR3 nucleotide sequence: TGTGCCTGGAGAAGGGCGAACACTGAAGCTTTCTTT. The V call is TRBV30, the J call TRBJ1-1; no clear D gene. Germline values: CDR1 GTSNPN, CDR2 SVGIG (reference sequence). This CDR3 contains 12 residues. The ends were cut back, 3 bases at V and 1 base at J, with 6 bases in the middle.

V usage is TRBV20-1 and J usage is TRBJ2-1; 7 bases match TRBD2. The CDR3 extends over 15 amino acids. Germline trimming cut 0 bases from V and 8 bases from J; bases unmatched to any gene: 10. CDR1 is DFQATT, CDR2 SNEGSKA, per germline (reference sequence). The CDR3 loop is CSAREGGFPYDEQFF. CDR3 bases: TGCAGTGCTAGAGAGGGAGGGTTTCCATACGATGAGCAGTTCTTC.

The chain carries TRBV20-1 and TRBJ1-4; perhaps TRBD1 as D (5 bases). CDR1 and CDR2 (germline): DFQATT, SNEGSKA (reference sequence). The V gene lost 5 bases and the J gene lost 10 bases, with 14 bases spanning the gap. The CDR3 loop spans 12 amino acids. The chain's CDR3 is CSAPGSRGKLFF. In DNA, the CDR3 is TGCAGTGCTCCAGGGAGTCGGGGAAAACTGTTTTTT.

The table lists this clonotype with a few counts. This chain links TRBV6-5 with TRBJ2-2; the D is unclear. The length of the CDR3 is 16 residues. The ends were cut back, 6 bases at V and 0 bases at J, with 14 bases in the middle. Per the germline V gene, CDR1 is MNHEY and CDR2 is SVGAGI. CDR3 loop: CASSPWLAANTGELFF. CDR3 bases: TGTGCCAGCAGCCCCTGGCTCGCAGCGAACACCGGGGAGCTGTTTTTT.

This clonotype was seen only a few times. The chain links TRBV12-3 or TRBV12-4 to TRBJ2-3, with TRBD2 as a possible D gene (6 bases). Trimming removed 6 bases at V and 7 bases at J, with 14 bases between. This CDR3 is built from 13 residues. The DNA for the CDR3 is TGTGCCAGCAGCCGGGGTAGCGGATATACGCAGTATTTT. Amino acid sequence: CASSRGSGYTQYF.

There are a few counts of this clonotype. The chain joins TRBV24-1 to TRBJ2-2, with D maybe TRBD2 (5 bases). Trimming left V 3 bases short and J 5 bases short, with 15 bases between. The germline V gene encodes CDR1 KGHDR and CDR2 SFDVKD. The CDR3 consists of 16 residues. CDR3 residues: CATSDRGGHETGELFF. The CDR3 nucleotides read TGTGCCACCAGTGATCGCGGAGGCCATGAGACCGGGGAGCTGTTTTTT.

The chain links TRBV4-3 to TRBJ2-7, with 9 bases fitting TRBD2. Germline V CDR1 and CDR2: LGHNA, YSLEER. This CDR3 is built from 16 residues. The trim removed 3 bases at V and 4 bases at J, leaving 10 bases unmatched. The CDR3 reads CASSHRLAEVGYEQYF. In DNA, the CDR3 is TGCGCCAGCAGCCACCGACTAGCGGAGGTCGGGTACGAGCAGTACTTC.

The CDR3 spells CASSQDWGNTDTQYF. For the CDR3, the DNA is TGTGCCAGCAGCCAAGATTGGGGGAACACAGATACGCAGTATTTT. The gene calls are TRBV4-2 and TRBJ2-3, with D perhaps being TRBD1 or TRBD2 (5 bases each). CDR3 size: 15 residues. The V end was cut by 0 bases, the J end by 2 bases, with 9 bases between. Germline assignment: CDR1 LGHNA and CDR2 YNFKEQ.

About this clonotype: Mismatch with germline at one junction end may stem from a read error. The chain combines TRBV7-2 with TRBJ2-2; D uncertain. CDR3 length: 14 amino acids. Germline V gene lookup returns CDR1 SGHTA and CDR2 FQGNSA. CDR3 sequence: CASSTGLFTVELFF. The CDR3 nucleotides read TGTGCCAGCAGCACCGGCCTGTTCACCGTGGAGCTGTTTTTT.

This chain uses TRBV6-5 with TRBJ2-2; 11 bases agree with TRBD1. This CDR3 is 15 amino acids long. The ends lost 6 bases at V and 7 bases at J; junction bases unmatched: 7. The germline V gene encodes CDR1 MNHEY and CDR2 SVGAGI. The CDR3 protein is CASSLGQGAVGELFF. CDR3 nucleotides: TGTGCCAGCAGCTTAGGACAGGGGGCGGTCGGGGAGCTGTTTTTT.

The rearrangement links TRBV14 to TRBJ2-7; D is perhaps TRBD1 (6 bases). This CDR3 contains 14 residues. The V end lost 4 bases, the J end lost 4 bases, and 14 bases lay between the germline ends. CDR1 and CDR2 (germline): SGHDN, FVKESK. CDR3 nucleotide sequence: TGTGCCAGCAGCCCACATCACAGGGAGTACGAGCAGTACTTC. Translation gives CASSPHHREYEQYF.

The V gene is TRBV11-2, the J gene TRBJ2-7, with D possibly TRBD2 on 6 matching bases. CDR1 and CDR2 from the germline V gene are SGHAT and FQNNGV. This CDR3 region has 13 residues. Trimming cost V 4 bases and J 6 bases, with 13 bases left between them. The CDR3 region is CASSSGTPSEQYF. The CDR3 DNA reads TGTGCCAGCAGCTCAGGGACTCCCTCCGAGCAGTACTTC.

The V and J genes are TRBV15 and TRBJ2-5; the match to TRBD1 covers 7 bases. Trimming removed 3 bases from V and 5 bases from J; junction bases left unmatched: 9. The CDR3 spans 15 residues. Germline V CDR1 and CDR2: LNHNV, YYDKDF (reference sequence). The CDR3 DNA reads TGTGCCACCAGCAGGATCGGGACAGTGGAGGAGACCCAGTACTTC. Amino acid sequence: CATSRIGTVEETQYF.

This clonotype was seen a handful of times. CDR3 nucleotide sequence: TGCGCCAGCAAAGGGGCCAGGCAGGGCCCAGATACGCAGTATTTT. This translates into CASKGARQGPDTQYF. The genes are TRBV5-1 and TRBJ2-3; the D gene is possibly TRBD1 (5 bases). CDR1 and CDR2 from the germline V gene are SGHRS and YFSETQ. Trimming left V 6 bases short and J 4 bases short, with 18 bases between. This CDR3 contains 15 residues. Together with reference TRBV5-1 and TRBJ2-3, the CDR3 gives the full variable domain: KAGVTQTPRYLIKTRGQQVTLSCSPISGHRSVSWYQQTPGQGLQFLFEYFSETQRNKGNFPGRFSGRQFSNSRSEMNVSTLELGDSALYLCASKGARQGPDTQYFGPGTRLTVL.

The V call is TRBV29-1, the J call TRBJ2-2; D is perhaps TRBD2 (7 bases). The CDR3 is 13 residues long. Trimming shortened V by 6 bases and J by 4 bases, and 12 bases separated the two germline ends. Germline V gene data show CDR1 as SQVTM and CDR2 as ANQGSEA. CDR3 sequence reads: CSVWGGRTGELFF. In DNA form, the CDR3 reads TGCAGCGTGTGGGGGGGGCGCACCGGGGAGCTGTTTTTT.

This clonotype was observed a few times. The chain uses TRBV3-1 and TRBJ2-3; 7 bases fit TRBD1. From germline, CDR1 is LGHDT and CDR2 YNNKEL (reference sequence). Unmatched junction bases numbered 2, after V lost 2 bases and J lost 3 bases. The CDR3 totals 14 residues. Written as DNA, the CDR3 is TGTGCCAGCAGCCAAAGACAGGGAACAGATACGCAGTATTTT. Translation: CASSQRQGTDTQYF.

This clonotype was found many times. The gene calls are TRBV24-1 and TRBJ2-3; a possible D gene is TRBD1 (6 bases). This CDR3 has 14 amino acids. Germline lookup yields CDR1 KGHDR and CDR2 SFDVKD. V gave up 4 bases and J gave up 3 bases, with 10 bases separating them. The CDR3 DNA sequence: TGTGCCACCAGTGACCCCAGGGGAACAGATACGCAGTATTTT. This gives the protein CATSDPRGTDTQYF.

The CDR3 DNA reads as TGCAGTGCTAGAGATGCCGGCGGGCAGGGCTATGGCTACACCTTC. Its translation is CSARDAGGQGYGYTF. The gene calls are TRBV20-1 and TRBJ1-2; the D gene is possibly TRBD1 (5 bases). The germline V gene encodes CDR1 DFQATT and CDR2 SNEGSKA (reference sequence). This CDR3 contains 15 residues. The ends were cut back, 0 bases at V and 4 bases at J, with 15 bases in the middle.

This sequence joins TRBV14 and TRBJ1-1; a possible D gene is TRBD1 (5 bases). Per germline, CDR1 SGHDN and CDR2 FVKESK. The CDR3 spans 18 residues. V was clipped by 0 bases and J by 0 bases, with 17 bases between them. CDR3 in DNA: TGTGCCAGCAGCCAAGATCGGACCCGGGAGGGGATGAACACTGAAGCTTTCTTT. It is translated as CASSQDRTREGMNTEAFF.

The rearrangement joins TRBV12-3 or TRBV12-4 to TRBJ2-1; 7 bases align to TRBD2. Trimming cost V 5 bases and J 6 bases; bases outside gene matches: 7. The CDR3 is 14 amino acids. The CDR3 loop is CASSHGLVGNEQFF. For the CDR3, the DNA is TGTGCCAGCAGTCACGGACTAGTAGGCAATGAGCAGTTCTTC.

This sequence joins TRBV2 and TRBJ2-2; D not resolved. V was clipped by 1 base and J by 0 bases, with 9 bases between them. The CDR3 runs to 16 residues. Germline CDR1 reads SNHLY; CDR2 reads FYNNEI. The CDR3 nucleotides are TGTGCCAGCAGTGAAGGGCTCTCTCCGAACACCGGGGAGCTGTTTTTT. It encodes CASSEGLSPNTGELFF. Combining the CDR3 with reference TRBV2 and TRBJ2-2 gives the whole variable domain EPEVTQTPSHQVTQMGQEVILRCVPISNHLYFYWYRQILGQKVEFLVSFYNNEISEKSEIFDDQFSVERPDGSNFTLKIRSTKLEDSAMYFCASSEGLSPNTGELFFGEGSRLTVL.

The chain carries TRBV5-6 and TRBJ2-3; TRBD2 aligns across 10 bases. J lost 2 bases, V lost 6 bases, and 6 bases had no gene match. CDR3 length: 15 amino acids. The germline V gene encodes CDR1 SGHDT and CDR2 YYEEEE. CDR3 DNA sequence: TGTGCCAGCACCCGACTAGCGGGCAACACAGATACGCAGTATTTT. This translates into CASTRLAGNTDTQYF. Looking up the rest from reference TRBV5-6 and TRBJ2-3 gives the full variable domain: DAGVTQSPTHLIKTRGQQVTLRCSPKSGHDTVSWYQQALGQGPQFIFQYYEEEERQRGNFPDRFSGHQFPNYSSELNVNALLLGDSALYLCASTRLAGNTDTQYFGPGTRLTVL.

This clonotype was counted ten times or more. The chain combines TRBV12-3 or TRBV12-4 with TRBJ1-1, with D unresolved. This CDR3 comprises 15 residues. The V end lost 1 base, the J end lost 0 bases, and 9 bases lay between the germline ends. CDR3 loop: CASSLGRTMNTEAFF. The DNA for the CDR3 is TGTGCCAGCAGTTTAGGTAGGACCATGAACACTGAAGCTTTCTTT.

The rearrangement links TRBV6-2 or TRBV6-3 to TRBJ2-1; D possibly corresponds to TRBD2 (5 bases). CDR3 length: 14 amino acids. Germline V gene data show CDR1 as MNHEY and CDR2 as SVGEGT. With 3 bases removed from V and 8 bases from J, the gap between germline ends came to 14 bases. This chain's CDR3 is CASSYPPRGHEQFF. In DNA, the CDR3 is TGTGCCAGCAGTTATCCCCCCCGCGGGCATGAGCAGTTCTTC.

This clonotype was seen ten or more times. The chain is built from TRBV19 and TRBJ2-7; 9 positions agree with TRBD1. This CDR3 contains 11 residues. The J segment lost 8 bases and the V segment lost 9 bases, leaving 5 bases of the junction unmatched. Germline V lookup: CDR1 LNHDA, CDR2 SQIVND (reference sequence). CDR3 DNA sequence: TGTGCCAGCGGGACAGGGACGAAGCAGTACTTC. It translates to CASGTGTKQYF.

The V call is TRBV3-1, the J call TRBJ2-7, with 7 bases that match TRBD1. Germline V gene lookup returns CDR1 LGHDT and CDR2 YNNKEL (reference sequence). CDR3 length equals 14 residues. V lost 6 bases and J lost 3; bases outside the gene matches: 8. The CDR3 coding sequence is TGTGCCAGCAGTCACGGGACAGTTCTCTACGAGCAGTACTTC. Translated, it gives CASSHGTVLYEQYF.

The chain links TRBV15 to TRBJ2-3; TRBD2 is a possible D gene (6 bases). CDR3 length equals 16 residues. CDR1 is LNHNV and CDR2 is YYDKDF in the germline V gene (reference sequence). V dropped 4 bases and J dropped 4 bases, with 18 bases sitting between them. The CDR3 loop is CATSTGGWVGPDTQYF. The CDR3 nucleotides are TGTGCCACCAGCACCGGAGGGTGGGTGGGGCCAGATACGCAGTATTTT.

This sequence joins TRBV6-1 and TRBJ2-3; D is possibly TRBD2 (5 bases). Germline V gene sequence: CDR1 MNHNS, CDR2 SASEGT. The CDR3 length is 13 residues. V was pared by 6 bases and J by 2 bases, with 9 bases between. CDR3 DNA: TGTGCCAGCAGCGGAGGATACACAGATACGCAGTATTTT. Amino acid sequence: CASSGGYTDTQYF.

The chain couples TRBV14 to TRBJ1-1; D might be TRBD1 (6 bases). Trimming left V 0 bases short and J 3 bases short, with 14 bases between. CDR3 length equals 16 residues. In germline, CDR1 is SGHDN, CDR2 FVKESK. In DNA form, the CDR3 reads TGTGCCAGCAGCCAAGAGTGGGGGCAGGTGTACACTGAAGCTTTCTTT. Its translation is CASSQEWGQVYTEAFF.